This TCR beta chain was sequenced during a study of T cells in Graves' hyperthyroidism and ophthalmopathy. TCR beta CDR3 sequences were amplified from RNA transcripts. The TCR CDR3 first-round RT-PCR relied on the HTBI primer set. TCRdb independently ran MiXCR on the multiplex PCR reads; one entry per CDR3 protein. The data contain hundreds of thousands of distinct CDR3 sequences, around 15% of them singletons. V was cut by 5 bases and J by 5 bases, with 9 bases left in between. The CDR3 is 13 residues long. Germline V CDR1 and CDR2: MNHNS, SASEGT. Sequencing was done on a sample of blood. The TCR was taken from a man aged 18-30 years with Graves' ophthalmopathy. The rearrangement links TRBV6-1 to TRBJ2-2; D unclear. This chain's CDR3 is CASSLTLTGELFF. The CDR3 DNA sequence: TGTGCCAGCAGTTTGACTCTTACCGGGGAGCTGTTTTTT.